This T cell receptor beta chain derives from a study of graft-versus-host responses after intestinal transplantation. Study as a whole: Among the recipients, transplants were multivisceral, liver-intestinal, or isolated intestinal. Induction using anti-thymocyte globulin, followed by tacrolimus and steroids for approximately three years, was given to all recipients.

General observations from the study: In recipient marrow, GvH clones were found, and some appeared first in ileum or blood.

The V end was cut by 4 bases, the J end by 0 bases, with 4 bases between. CDR3 size: 12 residues. Germline CDR1 reads SEHNR; CDR2 reads FQNEAQ (reference sequence). As for this clone: Its antigen is as yet unknown.

Data came from immunoSEQ multiplex PCR; TCRdb stores just in-frame clones and leaves some out. The sample carries 95,000 to 150,000 clones, around 95% recorded once. V usage is TRBV7-9 and J usage is TRBJ2-7, with D unresolved. The clonotype comes from a human donor who received an intestinal transplant. The source was unstimulated CD8+ T cells sorted from spleen or lymph node cells, collected before intestinal transplant. CDR3 amino acids: CASSSASYEQYF. Written as DNA, the CDR3 is TGTGCCAGCAGCTCCGCCTCCTACGAGCAGTACTTC. The complete variable domain, with remaining parts taken from reference TRBV7-9 and TRBJ2-7, reads DTGVSQNPRHKITKRGQNVTFRCDPISEHNRLYWYRQTLGQGPEFLTYFQNEAQLEKSRLLSDRFSAERPKGSFSTLEIQRTEQGDSAMYLCASSSASYEQYFGPGTRLTVT.